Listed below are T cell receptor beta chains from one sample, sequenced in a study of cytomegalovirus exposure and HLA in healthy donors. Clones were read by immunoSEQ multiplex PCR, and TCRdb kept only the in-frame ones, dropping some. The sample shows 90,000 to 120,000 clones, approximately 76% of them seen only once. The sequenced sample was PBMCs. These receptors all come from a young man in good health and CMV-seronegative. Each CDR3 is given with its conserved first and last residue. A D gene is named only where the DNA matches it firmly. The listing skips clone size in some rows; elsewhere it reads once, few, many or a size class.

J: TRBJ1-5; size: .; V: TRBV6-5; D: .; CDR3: CASSREPGQPQHF; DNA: TGTGCCAGCAGCCGAGAGCCTGGTCAGCCCCAGCATTTT
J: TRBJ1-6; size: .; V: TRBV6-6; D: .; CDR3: CASSTGNNSPLHF; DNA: TGTGCCAGCAGCACGGGTAATAATTCACCCCTCCACTTT
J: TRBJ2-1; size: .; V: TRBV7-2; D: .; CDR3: CASSLAGATSEQFF; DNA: TGTGCCAGCAGCTTAGCGGGGGCGACTAGCGAGCAGTTCTTC
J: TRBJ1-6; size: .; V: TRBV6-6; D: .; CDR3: CASRNPTSSYNSPLHF; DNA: TGTGCCAGCAGAAACCCCACAAGCTCCTATAATTCACCCCTCCACTTT
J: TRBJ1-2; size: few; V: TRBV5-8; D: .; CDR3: CASSLAAGKHYGYTF; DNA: TGTGCCAGCAGCTTGGCCGCAGGGAAACACTATGGCTACACCTTC
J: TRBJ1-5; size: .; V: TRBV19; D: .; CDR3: CAVQLLQPQHF; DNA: TGTGCCGTACAGCTTTTACAGCCCCAGCATTTT
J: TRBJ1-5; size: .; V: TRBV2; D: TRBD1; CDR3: CASSKETGFGQPQHF; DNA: TGTGCCAGCAGTAAAGAGACAGGGTTTGGACAGCCCCAGCATTTT
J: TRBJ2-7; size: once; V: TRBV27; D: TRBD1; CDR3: CASSPERGPYEQYF; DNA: TGTGCCAGCAGTCCCGAAAGGGGGCCCTACGAGCAGTACTTC
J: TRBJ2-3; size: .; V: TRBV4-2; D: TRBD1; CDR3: CASSQDSQGAPQDTQYF; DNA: TGTGCCAGCAGCCAAGATAGCCAGGGGGCTCCGCAAGATACGCAGTATTTT
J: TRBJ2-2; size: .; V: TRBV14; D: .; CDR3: CASSLGPGGTGELFF; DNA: TGTGCCAGCAGCCTCGGCCCCGGAGGGACCGGGGAGCTGTTTTTT
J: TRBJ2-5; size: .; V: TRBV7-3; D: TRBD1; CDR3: CASSLTGTGVETQYF; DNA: TGTGCCAGCAGCTTGACAGGGACCGGGGTTGAGACCCAGTACTTC
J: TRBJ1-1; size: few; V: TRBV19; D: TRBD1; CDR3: CASRDRDREAFF; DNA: TGTGCCAGTAGAGACCGGGACAGAGAAGCTTTCTTT
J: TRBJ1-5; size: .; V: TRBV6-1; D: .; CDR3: CASRPGQNQPQHF; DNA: TGTGCCAGTAGACCGGGACAAAATCAGCCCCAGCATTTT
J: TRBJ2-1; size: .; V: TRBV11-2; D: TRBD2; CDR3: CASTPPGTTYNEQFF; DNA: TGTGCCAGCACACCCCCCGGGACTACCTACAATGAGCAGTTCTTC
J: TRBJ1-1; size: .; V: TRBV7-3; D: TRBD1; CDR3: CASSPLGQKNTEAFF; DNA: TGTGCCAGCAGCCCCTTGGGACAGAAGAACACTGAAGCTTTCTTT
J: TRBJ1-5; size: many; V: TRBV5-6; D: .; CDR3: CASSLGALDQPQHF; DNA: TGTGCCAGCAGCTTGGGAGCCCTAGATCAGCCCCAGCATTTT
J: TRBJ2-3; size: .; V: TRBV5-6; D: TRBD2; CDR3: CASRKEVLAGGSTDTQYF; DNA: TGTGCCAGCAGGAAGGAGGTTTTAGCGGGGGGGAGCACAGATACGCAGTATTTT
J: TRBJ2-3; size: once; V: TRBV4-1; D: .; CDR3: CASSQVRTDTDTQYF; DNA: TGCGCCAGCAGCCAAGTGCGGACAGACACAGATACGCAGTATTTT
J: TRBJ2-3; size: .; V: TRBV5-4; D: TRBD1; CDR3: CASSSGGFGTDTQYF; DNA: TGTGCCAGCAGCTCAGGGGGCTTTGGCACAGATACGCAGTATTTT
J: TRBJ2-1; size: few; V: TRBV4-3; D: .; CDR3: CASSLPGIGIGEQFF; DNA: TGCGCCAGCAGCCTCCCGGGAATAGGGATTGGTGAGCAGTTCTTC
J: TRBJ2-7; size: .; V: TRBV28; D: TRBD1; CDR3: CASSLTQGVGEQYF; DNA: TGTGCCAGCAGTTTAACGCAGGGGGTGGGCGAGCAGTACTTC
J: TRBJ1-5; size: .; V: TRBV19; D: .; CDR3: CASSIDIWPNQPQHF; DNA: TGTGCCAGTAGTATAGATATATGGCCGAATCAGCCCCAGCATTTT
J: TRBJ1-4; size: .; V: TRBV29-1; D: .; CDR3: CSVYRGGGEKLFF; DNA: TGCAGCGTGTACCGGGGCGGAGGGGAAAAACTGTTTTTT
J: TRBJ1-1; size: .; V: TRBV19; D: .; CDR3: CASSIVQGSNTEAFF; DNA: TGTGCCAGTAGTATAGTGCAGGGTTCGAACACTGAAGCTTTCTTT
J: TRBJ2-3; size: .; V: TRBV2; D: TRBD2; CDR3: CASSGGNTDTQYF; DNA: TGTGCCAGTTCCGGGGGGAACACAGATACGCAGTATTTT